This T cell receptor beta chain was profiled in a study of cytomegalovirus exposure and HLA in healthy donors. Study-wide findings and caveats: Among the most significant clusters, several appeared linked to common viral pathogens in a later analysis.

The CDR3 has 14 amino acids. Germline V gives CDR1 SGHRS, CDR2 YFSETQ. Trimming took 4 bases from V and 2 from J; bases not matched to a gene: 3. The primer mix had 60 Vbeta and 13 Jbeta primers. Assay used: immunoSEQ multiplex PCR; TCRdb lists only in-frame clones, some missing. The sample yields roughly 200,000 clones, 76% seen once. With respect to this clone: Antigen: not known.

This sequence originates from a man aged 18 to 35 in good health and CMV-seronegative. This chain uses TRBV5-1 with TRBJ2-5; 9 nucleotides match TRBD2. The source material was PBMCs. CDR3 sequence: CASSITSGQETQYF. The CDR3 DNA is TGCGCCAGCAGCATCACTAGCGGGCAAGAGACCCAGTACTTC.